This TCR beta chain was identified during a study of cytomegalovirus exposure and HLA in healthy donors. Germline assignment: CDR1 SGHRS and CDR2 YFSETQ. This CDR3 is built from 14 residues. The ends were cut back, 5 bases at V and 0 bases at J, with 11 bases in the middle. The study's findings and limits: Rare sequences made up most TCRs, while some public TCRs were found in many donors.

In the PCR, 60 Vbeta and 13 Jbeta primers were used. Data came from immunoSEQ multiplex PCR; TCRdb stores just in-frame clones and leaves some out. Its clone listing holds some 120,000 clones. Points on this clone: What it binds is unknown.

The genes are TRBV5-1 and TRBJ2-5; a weak D match, TRBD1 (6 bases). This TCR was sampled from a man aged 18 to 29 in good health and CMV-seronegative. Sequenced: PBMCs. Written as DNA, the CDR3 is TGCGCCAGCAGTGATCAGGGGTACCAAGAGACCCAGTACTTC. This encodes CASSDQGYQETQYF.